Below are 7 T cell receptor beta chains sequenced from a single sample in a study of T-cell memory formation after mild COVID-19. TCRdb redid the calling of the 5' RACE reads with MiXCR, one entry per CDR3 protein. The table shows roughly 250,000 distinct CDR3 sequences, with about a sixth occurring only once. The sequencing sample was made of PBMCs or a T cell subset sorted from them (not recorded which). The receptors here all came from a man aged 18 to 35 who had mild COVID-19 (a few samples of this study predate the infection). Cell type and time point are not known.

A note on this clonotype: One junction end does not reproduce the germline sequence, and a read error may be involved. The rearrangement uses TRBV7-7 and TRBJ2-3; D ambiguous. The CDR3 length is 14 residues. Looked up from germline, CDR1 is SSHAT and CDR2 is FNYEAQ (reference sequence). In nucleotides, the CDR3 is TGTGCTAGCAGCTTAGGACCAGCCACAGATACGCAGTATTTT. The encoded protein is CASSLGPATDTQYF.

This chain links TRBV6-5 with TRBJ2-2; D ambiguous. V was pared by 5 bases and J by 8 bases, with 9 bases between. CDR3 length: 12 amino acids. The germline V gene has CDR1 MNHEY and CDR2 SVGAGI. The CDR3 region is CASSERAGELFF. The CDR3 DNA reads TGTGCCAGCAGTGAGAGAGCGGGGGAGCTGTTTTTT.

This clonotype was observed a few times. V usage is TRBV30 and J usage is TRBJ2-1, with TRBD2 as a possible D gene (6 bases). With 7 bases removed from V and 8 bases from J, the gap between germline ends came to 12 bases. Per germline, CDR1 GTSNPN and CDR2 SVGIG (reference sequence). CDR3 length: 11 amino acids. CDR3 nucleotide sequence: TGTGCCTCGCTGGAGGGCTATGAGCAGTTCTTC. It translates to CASLEGYEQFF.

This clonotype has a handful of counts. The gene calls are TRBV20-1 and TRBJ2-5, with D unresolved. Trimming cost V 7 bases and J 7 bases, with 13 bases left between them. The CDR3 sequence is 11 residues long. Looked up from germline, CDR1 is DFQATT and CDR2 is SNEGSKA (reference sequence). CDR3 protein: CSGFWDWTQYF. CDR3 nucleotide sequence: TGCAGTGGATTTTGGGATTGGACCCAGTACTTC.

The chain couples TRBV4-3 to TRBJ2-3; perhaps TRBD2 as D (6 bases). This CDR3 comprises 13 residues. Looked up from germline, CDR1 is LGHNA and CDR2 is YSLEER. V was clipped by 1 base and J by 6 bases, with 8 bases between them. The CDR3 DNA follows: TGCGCCAGCAGCCAAGTACTAGCTGATACGCAGTATTTT. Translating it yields CASSQVLADTQYF.

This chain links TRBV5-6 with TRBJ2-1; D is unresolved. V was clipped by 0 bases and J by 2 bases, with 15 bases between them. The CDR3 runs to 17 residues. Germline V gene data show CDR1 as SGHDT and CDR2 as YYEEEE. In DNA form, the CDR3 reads TGTGCCAGCAGCTTGGACGAAACAGCTATTCCCTACAATGAGCAGTTCTTC. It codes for CASSLDETAIPYNEQFF.

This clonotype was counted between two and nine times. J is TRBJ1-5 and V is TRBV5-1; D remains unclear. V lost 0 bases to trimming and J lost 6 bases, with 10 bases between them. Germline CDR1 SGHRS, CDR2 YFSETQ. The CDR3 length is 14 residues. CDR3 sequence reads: CASSLGGGTQPQHF. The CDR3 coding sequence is TGCGCCAGCAGCTTGGGGGGAGGCACTCAGCCCCAGCATTTT.